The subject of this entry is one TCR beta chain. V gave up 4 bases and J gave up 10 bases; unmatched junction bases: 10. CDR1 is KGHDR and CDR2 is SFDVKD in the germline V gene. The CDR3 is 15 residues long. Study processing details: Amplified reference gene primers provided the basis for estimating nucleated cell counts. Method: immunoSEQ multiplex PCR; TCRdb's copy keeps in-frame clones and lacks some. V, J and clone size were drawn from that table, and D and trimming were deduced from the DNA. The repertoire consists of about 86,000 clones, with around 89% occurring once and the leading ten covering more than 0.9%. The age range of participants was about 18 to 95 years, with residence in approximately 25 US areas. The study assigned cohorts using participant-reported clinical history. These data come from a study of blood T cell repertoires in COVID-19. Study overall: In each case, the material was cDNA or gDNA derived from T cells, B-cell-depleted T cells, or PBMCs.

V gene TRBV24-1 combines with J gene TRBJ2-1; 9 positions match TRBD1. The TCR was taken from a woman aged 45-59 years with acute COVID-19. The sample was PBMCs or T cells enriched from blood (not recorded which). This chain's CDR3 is CATSEPGQGIREQFF. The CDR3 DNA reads TGTGCCACCAGTGAACCGGGACAGGGAATTAGGGAGCAGTTCTTC.